This T cell receptor beta chain was captured in a study of tissue T cells after allogeneic stem cell transplantation. This CDR3 spans 14 amino acids. With 5 bases clipped from V and 4 bases from J, the junction kept 4 bases outside the gene matches. Germline assignment: CDR1 SNHLY and CDR2 FYNGKV (reference sequence). Worth noting for this clone: All gene names here are mouse names. The read halts 1 residue ahead of the CDR3 end, with the missing end drawn from the germline J gene.

The time point: mouse harvest day 14 after allogeneic transplant. Mouse grafts combined 10^7 T-cell-depleted bone marrow cells with 10^6 splenic CD5+ T cells. Sequenced by immunoSEQ multiplex PCR; TCRdb stores in-frame clones only, minus some. Of 4,600 or so clones in the sample, around 49% were seen once. The clonotype was recovered from a female BALB/c mouse given C57BL/6 T cells with graft-versus-host disease after an allogeneic hematopoietic cell transplant. The J gene is TRBJ2-7, the V gene TRBV3, with 11 nucleotides matching TRBD2. Material: lymph node tissue. Partial CDR3 DNA: TGTGCCAGCAGCGCAGGGACTGGGGGTTATGAACAGTAC. This gives the protein CASSAGTGGYEQY. The whole CDR3 protein reads CASSAGTGGYEQYF.